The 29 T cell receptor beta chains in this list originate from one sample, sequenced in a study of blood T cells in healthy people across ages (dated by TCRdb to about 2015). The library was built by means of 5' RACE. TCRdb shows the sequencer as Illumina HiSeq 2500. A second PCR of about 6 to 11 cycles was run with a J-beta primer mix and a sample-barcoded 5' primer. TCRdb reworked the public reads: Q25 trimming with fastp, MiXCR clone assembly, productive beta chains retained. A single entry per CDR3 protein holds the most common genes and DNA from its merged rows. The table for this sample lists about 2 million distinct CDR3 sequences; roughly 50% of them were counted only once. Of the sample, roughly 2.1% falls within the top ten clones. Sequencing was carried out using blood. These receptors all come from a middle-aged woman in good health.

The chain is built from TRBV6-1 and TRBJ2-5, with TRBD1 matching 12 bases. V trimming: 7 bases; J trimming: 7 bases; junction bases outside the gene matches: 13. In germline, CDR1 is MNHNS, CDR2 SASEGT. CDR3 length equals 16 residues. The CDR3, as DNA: TGTGCCAGCACCGGAAGGGACAGGGGGCCCCTTGCGACCCAGTACTTC. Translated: CASTGRDRGPLATQYF.

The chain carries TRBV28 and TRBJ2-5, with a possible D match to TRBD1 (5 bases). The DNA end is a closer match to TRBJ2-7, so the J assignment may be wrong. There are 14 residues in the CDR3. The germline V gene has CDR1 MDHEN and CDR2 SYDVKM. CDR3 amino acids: CASSAGYRNYEQYF. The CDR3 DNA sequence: TGTGCCAGCAGTGCAGGGTACAGGAACTACGAGCAGTACTTC.

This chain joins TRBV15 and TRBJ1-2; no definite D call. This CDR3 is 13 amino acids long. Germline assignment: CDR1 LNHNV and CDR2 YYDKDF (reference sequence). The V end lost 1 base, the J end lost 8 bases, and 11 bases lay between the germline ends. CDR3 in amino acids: CATSRGGSEGYTF. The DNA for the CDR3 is TGTGCCACCAGCAGAGGAGGGTCGGAAGGCTACACCTTC.

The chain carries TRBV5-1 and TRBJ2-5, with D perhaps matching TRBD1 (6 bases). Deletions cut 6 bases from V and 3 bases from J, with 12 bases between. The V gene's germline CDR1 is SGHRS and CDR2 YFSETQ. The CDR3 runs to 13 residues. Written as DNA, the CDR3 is TGCGCCAGCACCCTCGAGGGGGAAGAGACCCAGTACTTC. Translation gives CASTLEGEETQYF.

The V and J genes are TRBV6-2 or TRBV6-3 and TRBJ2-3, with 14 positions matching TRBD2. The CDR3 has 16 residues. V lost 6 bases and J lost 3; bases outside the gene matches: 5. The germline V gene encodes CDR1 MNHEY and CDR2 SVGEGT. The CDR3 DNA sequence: TGTGCCAGCAGCGAGACTAGCGGGGGGGGGACAGATACGCAGTATTTT. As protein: CASSETSGGGTDTQYF.

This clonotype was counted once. Here the CDR3 reads CASRIAATQYF. Here the CDR3 DNA reads TGTGCCAGCAGGATAGCGGCAACGCAGTATTTT. The chain joins TRBV12-3 or TRBV12-4 to TRBJ2-3; perhaps TRBD2 as D (6 bases). The CDR3 totals 11 residues. The V and J ends lost 6 bases and 9 bases respectively, with 10 bases between them.

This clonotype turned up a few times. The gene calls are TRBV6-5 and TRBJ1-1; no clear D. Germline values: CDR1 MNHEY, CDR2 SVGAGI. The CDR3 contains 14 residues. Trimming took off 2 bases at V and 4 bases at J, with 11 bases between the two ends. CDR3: CASSYRVDSTEAFF. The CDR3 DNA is TGTGCCAGCAGTTACAGGGTAGATAGCACTGAAGCTTTCTTT.

CDR3 sequence: CASSNTPGGVETQYF. Written as DNA, the CDR3 is TGCGCCAGCAGTAACACCCCAGGGGGCGTTGAGACCCAGTACTTC. This rearrangement joins TRBV5-1 to TRBJ2-5; 8 bases line up with TRBD1. Unmatched junction bases numbered 11, after V lost 5 bases and J lost 5 bases. Germline CDR1 reads SGHRS; CDR2 reads YFSETQ. The CDR3 totals 15 residues.

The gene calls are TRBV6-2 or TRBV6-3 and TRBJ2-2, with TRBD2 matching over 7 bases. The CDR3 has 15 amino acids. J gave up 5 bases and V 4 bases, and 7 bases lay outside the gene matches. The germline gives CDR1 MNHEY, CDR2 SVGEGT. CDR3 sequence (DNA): TGTGCCAGCAGTTTCTCAGCGGGAAGTACCGGGGAGCTGTTTTTT. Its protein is CASSFSAGSTGELFF.

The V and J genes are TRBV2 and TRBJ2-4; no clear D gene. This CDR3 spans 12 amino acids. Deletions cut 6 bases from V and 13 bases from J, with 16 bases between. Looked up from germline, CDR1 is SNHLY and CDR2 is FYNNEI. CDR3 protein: CASRTDGGEQYF. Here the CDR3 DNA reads TGTGCCAGCAGGACCGACGGTGGAGAGCAGTACTTC.

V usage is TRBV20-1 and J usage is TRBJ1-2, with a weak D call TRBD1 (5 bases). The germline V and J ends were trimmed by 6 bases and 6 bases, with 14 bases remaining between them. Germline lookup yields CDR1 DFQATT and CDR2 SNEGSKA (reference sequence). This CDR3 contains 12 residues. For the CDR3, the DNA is TGCAGTGCAATCGAGGGGACCAATGGCTACACCTTC. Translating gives CSAIEGTNGYTF.

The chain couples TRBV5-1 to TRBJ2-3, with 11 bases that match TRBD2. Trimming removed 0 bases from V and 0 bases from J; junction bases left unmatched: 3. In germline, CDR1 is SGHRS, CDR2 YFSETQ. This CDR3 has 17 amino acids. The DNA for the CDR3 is TGCGCCAGCAGCTTGGGGCGGACTAGCGGGAGCACAGATACGCAGTATTTT. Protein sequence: CASSLGRTSGSTDTQYF.

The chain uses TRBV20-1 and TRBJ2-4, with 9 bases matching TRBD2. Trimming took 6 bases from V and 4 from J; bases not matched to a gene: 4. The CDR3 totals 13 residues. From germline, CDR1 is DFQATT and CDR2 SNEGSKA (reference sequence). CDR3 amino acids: CSALAGGKNIQYF. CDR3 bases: TGCAGTGCCTTGGCGGGGGGGAAAAACATTCAGTACTTC.

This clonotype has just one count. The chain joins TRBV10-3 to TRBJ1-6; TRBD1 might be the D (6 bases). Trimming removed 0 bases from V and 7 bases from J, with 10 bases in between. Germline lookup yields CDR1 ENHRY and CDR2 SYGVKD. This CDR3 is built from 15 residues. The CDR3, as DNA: TGTGCCATCAGTGAGTCGGGGGCTTGGAATTCACCCCTCCACTTT. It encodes CAISESGAWNSPLHF.

CDR3 DNA: TGTGCCAGCAGTTATGATGCTAAGCAGTACTTC. Translated: CASSYDAKQYF. The chain is built from TRBV28 and TRBJ2-7; D not resolved. CDR3 size: 11 residues. The V gene's germline CDR1 is MDHEN and CDR2 SYDVKM. V lost 4 bases and J 8 bases, leaving 9 bases between the germline ends.

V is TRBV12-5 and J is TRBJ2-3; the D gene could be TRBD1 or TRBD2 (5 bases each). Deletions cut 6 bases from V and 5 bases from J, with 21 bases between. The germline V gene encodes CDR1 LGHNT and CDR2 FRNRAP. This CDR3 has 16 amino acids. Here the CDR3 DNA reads TGTGCTAGTGGCCTAATAGGCCCCAGGGAGAAAGATACGCAGTATTTT. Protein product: CASGLIGPREKDTQYF.

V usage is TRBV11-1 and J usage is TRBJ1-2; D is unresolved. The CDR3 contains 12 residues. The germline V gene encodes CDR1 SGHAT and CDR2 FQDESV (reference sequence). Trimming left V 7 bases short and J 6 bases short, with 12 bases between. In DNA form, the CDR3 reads TGTGCCAGCAACGAGGGAGGGCATGGCTACACCTTC. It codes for CASNEGGHGYTF.

CDR3 region: CASSGRQGANEKLFF. CDR3 coding DNA: TGTGCCAGCAGCGGGAGACAGGGGGCCAATGAAAAACTGTTTTTT. The V call is TRBV7-2, the J call TRBJ1-4; 10 bases line up with TRBD1. The ends lost 5 bases at V and 5 bases at J; junction bases unmatched: 5. Germline CDR1 SGHTA, CDR2 FQGNSA. The CDR3 runs to 15 residues.

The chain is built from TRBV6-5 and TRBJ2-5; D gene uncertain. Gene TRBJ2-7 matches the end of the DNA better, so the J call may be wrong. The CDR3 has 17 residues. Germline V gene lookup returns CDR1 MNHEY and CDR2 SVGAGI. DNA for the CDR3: TGTGCCAGCAGTTACAAGTTAGCCCCCCGGAGAGCCTACGAGCAGTACTTC. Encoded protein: CASSYKLAPRRAYEQYF.

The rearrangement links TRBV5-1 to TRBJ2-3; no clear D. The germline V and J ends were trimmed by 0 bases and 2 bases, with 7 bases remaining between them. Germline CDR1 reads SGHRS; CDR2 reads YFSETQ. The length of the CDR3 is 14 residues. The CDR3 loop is CASSLEPLTDTQYF. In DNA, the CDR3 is TGCGCCAGCAGCTTGGAACCCCTCACAGATACGCAGTATTTT.

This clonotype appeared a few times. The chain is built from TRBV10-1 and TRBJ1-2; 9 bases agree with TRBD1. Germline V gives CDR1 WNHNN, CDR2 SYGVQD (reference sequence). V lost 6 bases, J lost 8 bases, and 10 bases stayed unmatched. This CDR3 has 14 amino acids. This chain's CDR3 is CASSPGTGKIGYTF. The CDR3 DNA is TGCGCCAGCAGCCCCGGGACAGGGAAGATCGGCTACACCTTC.

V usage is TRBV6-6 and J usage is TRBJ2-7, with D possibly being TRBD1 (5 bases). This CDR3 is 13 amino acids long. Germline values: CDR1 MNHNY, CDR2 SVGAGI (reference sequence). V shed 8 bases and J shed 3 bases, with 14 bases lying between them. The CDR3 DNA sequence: TGTGCCAGCGGTGGGGCAGCGTACTACGAGCAGTACTTC. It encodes CASGGAAYYEQYF.

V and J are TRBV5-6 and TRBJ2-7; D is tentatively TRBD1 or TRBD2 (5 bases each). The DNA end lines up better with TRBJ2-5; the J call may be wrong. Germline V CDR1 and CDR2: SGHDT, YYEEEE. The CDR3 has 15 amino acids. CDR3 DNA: TGTGCCAGCTGTTCAGGGATGGGACCTGGGGAGACCCAGTACTTC. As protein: CASCSGMGPGETQYF.

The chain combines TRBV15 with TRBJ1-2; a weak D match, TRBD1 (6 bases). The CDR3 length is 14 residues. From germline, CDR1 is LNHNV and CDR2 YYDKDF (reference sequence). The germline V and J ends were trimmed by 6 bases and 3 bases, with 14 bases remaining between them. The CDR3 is CATSRDRNYYGYTF. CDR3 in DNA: TGTGCCACCAGTCGCGACAGGAACTACTATGGCTACACCTTC.

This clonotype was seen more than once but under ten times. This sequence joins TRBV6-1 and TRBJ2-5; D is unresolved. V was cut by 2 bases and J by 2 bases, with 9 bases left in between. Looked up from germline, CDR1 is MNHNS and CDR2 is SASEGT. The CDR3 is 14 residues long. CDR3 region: CASSEWHEQETQYF. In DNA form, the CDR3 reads TGTGCCAGCAGTGAATGGCACGAACAAGAGACCCAGTACTTC.

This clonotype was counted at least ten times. CDR3 amino acids: CASSPLRDPYEQYF. The DNA of the CDR3 is TGTGCCAGCAGTCCCCTCAGGGATCCTTACGAGCAGTACTTC. The chain uses TRBV7-2 and TRBJ2-7; D is possibly TRBD1 (5 bases). The CDR3 runs 14 residues. From germline, CDR1 is SGHTA and CDR2 FQGNSA. Trimming removed 6 bases at V and 4 bases at J, with 16 bases between.

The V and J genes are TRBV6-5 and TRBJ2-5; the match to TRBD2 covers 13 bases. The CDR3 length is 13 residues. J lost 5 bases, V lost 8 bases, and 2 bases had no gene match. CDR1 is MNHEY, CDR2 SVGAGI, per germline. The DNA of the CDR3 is TGTGCCAGCGGGACTAGCGGGGTGGAGACCCAGTACTTC. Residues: CASGTSGVETQYF.

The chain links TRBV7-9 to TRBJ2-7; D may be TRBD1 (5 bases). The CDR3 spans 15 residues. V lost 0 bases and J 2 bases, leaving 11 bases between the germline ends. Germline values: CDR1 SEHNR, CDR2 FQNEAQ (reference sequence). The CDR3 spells CASSLATTGPYEQYF. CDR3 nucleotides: TGTGCCAGCAGCTTAGCGACAACAGGACCCTACGAGCAGTACTTC.

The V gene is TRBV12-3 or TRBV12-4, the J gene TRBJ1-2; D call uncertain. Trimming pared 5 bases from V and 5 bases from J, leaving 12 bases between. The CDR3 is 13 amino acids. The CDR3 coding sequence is TGTGCCAGCAGTCGGCGCCGGGAGTATGGCTACACCTTC. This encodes CASSRRREYGYTF.